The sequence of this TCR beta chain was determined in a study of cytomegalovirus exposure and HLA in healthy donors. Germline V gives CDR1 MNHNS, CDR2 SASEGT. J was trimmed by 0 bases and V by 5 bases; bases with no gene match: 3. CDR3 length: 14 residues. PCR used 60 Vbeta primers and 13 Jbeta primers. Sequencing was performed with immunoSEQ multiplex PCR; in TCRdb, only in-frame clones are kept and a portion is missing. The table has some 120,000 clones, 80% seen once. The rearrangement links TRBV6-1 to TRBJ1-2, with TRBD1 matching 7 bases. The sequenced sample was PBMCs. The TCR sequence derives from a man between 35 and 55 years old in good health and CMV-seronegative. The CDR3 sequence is CASSTGVTNYGYTF. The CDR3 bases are TGTGCCAGCAGTACAGGGGTAACTAACTATGGCTACACCTTC.